These T cell receptor beta chains were read from a single sample in a study of blood T cell repertoires in COVID-19. Sequencing was performed with immunoSEQ multiplex PCR; in TCRdb, only in-frame clones are kept and a portion is missing. The table shows fewer than 70,000 clones, with 75% to 90% occurring only once. The specimen sequenced was peripheral blood. The receptors originated from a man aged 50-60 years with acute or convalescent COVID-19. The CDR3 runs from the conserved cysteine through the conserved F or W. A D gene is named only where the DNA matches it firmly. Size tells how often a clone was seen (once, few, many) or the class of an expanded clone, and some rows leave it out.

j_call | clone_size | v_call | d_call | cdr3_nt | cdr3_aa
TRBJ1-1 | NA | TRBV4-1 | TRBD1 | TGCGCCAGCAGCCAAAACCGGGACAGCATGAACACTGAAGCTTTCTTT | CASSQNRDSMNTEAFF
TRBJ1-2 | NA | TRBV7-9 | TRBD1 | TGTGCCAGCAGCTTAGACAGACAGGGGCTTTCGGGCTACACCTTC | CASSLDRQGLSGYTF
TRBJ1-1 | NA | TRBV18 | NA | TGTGCCAGCTCACCCGGGGCGGGGTTTGACACTGAAGCTTTCTTT | CASSPGAGFDTEAFF
TRBJ1-3 | once | TRBV7-6 | NA | TGTGCCAGCAGCTCATTGCCCGACAGGAGCTCTGGAAACACCATATATTTT | CASSSLPDRSSGNTIYF
TRBJ2-1 | NA | TRBV3-1/TRBV3-2 | TRBD2 | TGTGCCAGCACCCTCGGGCTAGCGGACTACAATGAGCAGTTCTTC | CASTLGLADYNEQFF
TRBJ2-1 | NA | TRBV5-8 | TRBD1 | TGTGCCAGCAGCTGGGGACAGGTTACCTACAATGAGCAGTTCTTC | CASSWGQVTYNEQFF
TRBJ2-5 | NA | TRBV11-2 | TRBD2 | TGTGCCAGCAGGGGACTAGCGGGATCGGAGACCCAGTACTTC | CASRGLAGSETQYF
TRBJ2-7 | NA | TRBV5-1 | NA | TGCGCCAGCAGCTTGGATTCGCAGAGCGCGGAGCAGTACTTC | CASSLDSQSAEQYF
TRBJ1-2 | NA | TRBV5-1 | TRBD1 | TGCGCCAGCAGCTTGGTTCAGGGGGAAGGGAGAGGCTACACCTTC | CASSLVQGEGRGYTF
TRBJ2-7 | NA | TRBV6-6 | TRBD2 | TGTGCCAGCGGGTCGGAGCCCGGGACTATCACCTACGAGCAGTACTTC | CASGSEPGTITYEQYF
TRBJ2-5 | NA | TRBV7-6 | TRBD2 | TGTGCCAGCAGCTTAGGGCTAGCGGGAGGAGAGACCCAGTACTTC | CASSLGLAGGETQYF
TRBJ2-5 | NA | TRBV19 | TRBD2 | TGTGCCAGTAGGCAATTAGGCGGGAGCGGGGAGACCCAGTACTTC | CASRQLGGSGETQYF
TRBJ2-1 | NA | TRBV14 | NA | TGTGCCAGCAGCCAACTCATCGGGATAGTTAATGAGCAGTTCTTC | CASSQLIGIVNEQFF
TRBJ2-1 | once | TRBV5-1 | TRBD1 | TGCGCCAGCAGCCCCCGGGACAGGGACTACAATGAGCAGTTCTTC | CASSPRDRDYNEQFF
TRBJ1-2 | few | TRBV7-2 | TRBD1 | TGTGCCAGCAGCGGAGTGGGACAGGGAGCCTATGGCTACACCTTC | CASSGVGQGAYGYTF
TRBJ1-1 | NA | TRBV5-8 | TRBD1 | TGTGCCAGCAGCTTTAGGGGGCAAGGAACTGAAGCTTTCTTT | CASSFRGQGTEAFF
TRBJ1-2 | once | TRBV5-4 | NA | TGTGCCAGCAGAGGTGGACAGTCAGCTAACTATGGCTACACCTTC | CASRGGQSANYGYTF
TRBJ1-3 | NA | TRBV28 | NA | TGTGCCAGCAGCACGCTACAGGGTGCTGGTGGAAACACCATATATTTT | CASSTLQGAGGNTIYF
TRBJ2-1 | NA | TRBV3-1/TRBV3-2 | TRBD1 | TGTGCCAGCACCTTGGGACAGGGGGCCTACAATGAGCAGTTCTTC | CASTLGQGAYNEQFF
TRBJ1-2 | NA | TRBV12-3/TRBV12-4 | NA | TGTGCCAGCACCCCCGGCGCAGGGTATGGCTACACCTTC | CASTPGAGYGYTF
TRBJ1-1 | NA | TRBV30 | NA | TGTGCCTGGAGGCAGGGCTCTGAAGCTTTCTTT | CAWRQGSEAFF
TRBJ2-7 | NA | TRBV7-2 | NA | TGTGCCAGCAGCTTAGGTTGGGGCCAACGCTACGAGCAGTACTTC | CASSLGWGQRYEQYF
TRBJ2-5 | NA | TRBV7-2 | TRBD1 | TGTGCCAGCAGCTTACCTCGACAGGGGATAGGGGCCCAGTACTTC | CASSLPRQGIGAQYF
TRBJ2-6 | NA | TRBV18 | NA | TGTGCCAGCTCACCACCGGGAGGGGGGAACTCTGGGGCCAACGTCCTGACTTTC | CASSPPGGGNSGANVLTF
TRBJ1-1 | NA | TRBV18 | NA | TGTGCCAGCTCACTCCGACAACAAGGGGGTGACACTGAAGCTTTCTTT | CASSLRQQGGDTEAFF
TRBJ1-3 | NA | TRBV5-1 | TRBD1 | TGCGCCAGCAGCCCAGGGGGCCTGAGCTCTGGAAACACCATATATTTT | CASSPGGLSSGNTIYF
TRBJ1-1 | NA | TRBV2 | NA | TGTGCCAGCTCCACTGACAGTATAGGCACTGAAGCTTTCTTT | CASSTDSIGTEAFF
TRBJ2-1 | once | TRBV24-1 | TRBD1 | TGTGCCACCAGCCGGGACAGGGTCGTGTTCTTC | CATSRDRVVFF
TRBJ2-3 | NA | TRBV18 | TRBD1 | TGTGCCAGCTCACCATTGGGACAGTCCACAGATACGCAGTATTTT | CASSPLGQSTDTQYF
TRBJ2-1 | NA | TRBV18 | TRBD2 | TGTGCCAGCTCACCACCGGGCCTAGCGGGAGGTTACAATGAGCAGTTCTTC | CASSPPGLAGGYNEQFF
TRBJ1-2 | NA | TRBV5-6 | NA | TGTGCCAGCAGTTTGCTTACAGGTGCTAACTATGGCTACACCTTC | CASSLLTGANYGYTF
TRBJ2-3 | NA | TRBV3-1/TRBV3-2 | TRBD2 | TGTGCCAGCAGCCAATTACCGCCGGGACTAGGCACAGATACGCAGTATTTT | CASSQLPPGLGTDTQYF